This is a list of T cell receptor beta chains from one sample in a study of T-cell reconstitution after alpha-beta-depleted transplantation in children. MiXCR, applied by TCRdb to the PCR reads, yields one record per CDR3 protein. The sample consists of fewer than 750,000 distinct CDR3 sequences, under 25% of them appearing once. Material: PBMCs, mostly from graft donor cells, obtained 360 days after TCRalphabeta/CD19-depleted stem cell transplant. Every receptor here comes from a boy less than two years old who had a stem cell transplant for acute myeloid leukemia, so the T cells may come from the graft donor. Both conserved end residues are part of each CDR3. D genes are given only for firm matches. Clone size is not always given. Where it is, it says once, few, many or a class for expanded clones.

TRBJ2-3 TRBV5-6 . . TGTGCCAGGAGCCCGGGGCTCGCGGATTCTGAGCAGTATTTT CARSPGLADSEQYF
TRBJ2-3 TRBV5-5 . . TGTGCCAGCAGCCCGGCGGGGACAGATACGCAGTATTTT CASSPAGTDTQYF
TRBJ2-2 TRBV9 few TRBD1 TGTGCCAGCAGCGTGAGTAAACAGGGGCCACCGAACACCGGGGAGCTGTTTTTT CASSVSKQGPPNTGELFF
TRBJ2-1 TRBV7-2 . TRBD1 TGTGCCAGCAGCTTAGGGGGACAGGGGTCTATCTACAATGAGCAGTTCTTC CASSLGGQGSIYNEQFF
TRBJ1-5 TRBV7-9 few TRBD1 TGTGCCAGCAGCTTAGGGACAGGGCAGAATCAGCCCCAGCATTTT CASSLGTGQNQPQHF
TRBJ1-3 TRBV28 . . TGTGCCAGCAGTTTGGGCAGCCACTCTGGAAACACCATATATTTT CASSLGSHSGNTIYF
TRBJ1-2 TRBV20-1 many . TGCAGTGCTTCACCCGTACGGCATGGCTACACCTTC CSASPVRHGYTF
TRBJ1-1 TRBV29-1 . . TGCAGCGTAGGGCCCGTTGGGGGTCCTACTGAAGCTTTCTTT CSVGPVGGPTEAFF
TRBJ1-1 TRBV27 few TRBD1 TGTGCCAGCAGTAACCGGGACAGGGCTGTTCGGAACGGTGAAGCTTTCTTT CASSNRDRAVRNGEAFF
TRBJ2-1 TRBV15 few TRBD1 TGTGCCACCAGCAGAGTGGCCCCGGGACAGTACTACAATGAGCAGTTCTTC CATSRVAPGQYYNEQFF
TRBJ2-7 TRBV15 many . TGTGCCACCAGTACCACATCCTTTGGTTTCCACGAGCAGTACTTC CATSTTSFGFHEQYF
TRBJ2-1 TRBV5-1 once TRBD2 TGCGCCAGCAGCTCACCCGGGACTAGCGGGGGGCTCAGCTCCTACAATGAGCAGTTCTTC CASSSPGTSGGLSSYNEQFF
TRBJ2-1 TRBV30 . . TGTGCCTCCAACAGATGGGCCAAGTATGAGCAGTTCTTC CASNRWAKYEQFF
TRBJ1-1 TRBV18 . . TGTGCCAGCTCACCAAAACCTGAAGCTGAAGCTTTCTTT CASSPKPEAEAFF
TRBJ1-1 TRBV4-3 . . TGCGCCAGCAGCCAAGATGAAAGGGGGACCGGGATTGAAGCTTTCTTT CASSQDERGTGIEAFF
TRBJ2-3 TRBV29-1 many . TGCAGTGGATCCGTACAGGGTATCAGGGCAGATACGCAGTATTTT CSGSVQGIRADTQYF
TRBJ2-1 TRBV11-2 few . TGTGCCAGCAGCTTAGATCCCGGACAAAGCTCCTACAATGAGCAGTTCTTC CASSLDPGQSSYNEQFF
TRBJ2-3 TRBV12-3/TRBV12-4 many . TGTGCCAGCAGCGGGGGACCCACAGATACGCAGTATTTT CASSGGPTDTQYF
TRBJ2-5 TRBV29-1 many TRBD2 TGCAGCGTTGGGGGGAGGGAAGAGACCCAGTACTTC CSVGGREETQYF
TRBJ1-2 TRBV12-3/TRBV12-4 . . TGTGCCAGCAGTGCCAGGTGGGGGGGCTATGGCTACACCTTC CASSARWGGYGYTF
TRBJ2-1 TRBV11-2 many TRBD2 TGTGCCAGCAGCCCGCTGGGGCTAGCGGGGGTTTCCTCCTACAATGAGCAGTTCTTC CASSPLGLAGVSSYNEQFF
TRBJ2-1 TRBV7-9 . TRBD1 TGTGCCAGCAGCAGACATCAGACTGACAGGGATGGCAAGTTCTTC CASSRHQTDRDGKFF
TRBJ1-1 TRBV28 many . TGTGCCAGCAGTCCCATCAGGGTGAACACTGAAGCTTTCTTT CASSPIRVNTEAFF
TRBJ1-2 TRBV4-2 few . TGTGCCAGCAGCCTACGGACGGGGGGGAATTGGGCCAGCTTCTATGGCTACACCTTC CASSLRTGGNWASFYGYTF
TRBJ2-6 TRBV20-1 . . TGCAGTGCTAGACGGATTAGCTCTGGGGCCAACGTCCTGACTTTC CSARRISSGANVLTF
TRBJ1-1 TRBV20-1 few . TGCAGTGCTAGAGACAAAGACTTCACGGCCACTGAAGCTTTCTTT CSARDKDFTATEAFF
TRBJ1-1 TRBV29-1 many TRBD1 TGCAGCGCAGAACAGGGGGCAGGAGCTTTCTTT CSAEQGAGAFF
TRBJ2-3 TRBV11-2 many TRBD2 TGTGCCAGCAGCTTGATTGGGGACTACACAGATACGCAGTATTTT CASSLIGDYTDTQYF
TRBJ1-6 TRBV12-3/TRBV12-4 . TRBD1 TGTGCCAGCAGTTTAGGGACGGGGACAGTCAATTCACCCCTCCACTTT CASSLGTGTVNSPLHF
TRBJ2-3 TRBV10-3 . . TGTGCCATCCGGGCAGGACAAAGCACAGATACGCAGTATTTT CAIRAGQSTDTQYF
TRBJ2-5 TRBV7-2 . . TGTGCCAGCAGCTTCGGGGTGATAGGGGAGACCCAGTACTTC CASSFGVIGETQYF
TRBJ2-1 TRBV3-1 many TRBD1 TGTGCCAGCAGCCAATGGGACAGGGGAGTGGCAAATGAGCAGTTCTTC CASSQWDRGVANEQFF
TRBJ2-2 TRBV5-1 . TRBD1 TGCGCCAGCAGCCGGGGACAGGTCGACACCGGGGAGCTGTTTTTT CASSRGQVDTGELFF
TRBJ2-7 TRBV7-2 few . TGTGCCAGCAACTTGACAGGCAATCTCGAGCAGTACTTC CASNLTGNLEQYF
TRBJ1-1 TRBV5-1 few TRBD1 TGCGCCAGCAGCTTGGCCTGGGACAGGATTGAAGCTTTCTTT CASSLAWDRIEAFF
TRBJ1-5 TRBV5-6 few TRBD1 TGTGCCAGCAGCTTGTATACAGGGGGCATCCAGCCCCAGCATTTT CASSLYTGGIQPQHF
TRBJ2-7 TRBV12-3/TRBV12-4 . . TGTGCCAGCGGTACCGGACTCTCCTACGAGCAGTACTTC CASGTGLSYEQYF
TRBJ2-3 TRBV7-9 . . TGTGCCAGCAGCCCTGTCCAGCTCAGCACAGATACGCAGTATTTT CASSPVQLSTDTQYF
TRBJ2-6 TRBV28 few . TGTGCCAGCAGTTTATGGGGGCATGGGGCCAACGTCCTGACTTTC CASSLWGHGANVLTF
TRBJ2-5 TRBV12-3/TRBV12-4 . . TGTGGCAGCAGTTTAAGTGTCGCGGGGTCCCCAGAGACCCAGTACTTC CGSSLSVAGSPETQYF
TRBJ2-1 TRBV27 . TRBD1 TGTGCCAGCGCCACAGGGGGCGGCAACTACAATGAGCAGTTCTTC CASATGGGNYNEQFF
TRBJ1-5 TRBV29-1 few TRBD1 TGCAGCGCGACAGGGTCGGGGCAGCCCCAGCATTTT CSATGSGQPQHF
TRBJ1-3 TRBV6-1 . . TGTGCCAGCAGCTCCGCTTGGAGCACCATATATTTT CASSSAWSTIYF
TRBJ2-3 TRBV7-6 few TRBD2 TGTGCCAGCAGCGCCAGCGGGGGGGGTACTTATACGCAGTATTTT CASSASGGGTYTQYF
TRBJ2-1 TRBV7-9 . TRBD2 TGTGCCAGCAGCTTCCATAGCGGGGGGGCAAATGAGCAGTTCTTC CASSFHSGGANEQFF
TRBJ2-7 TRBV27 . . TGTGCCAGCAGCCTCTGGAGGGGTACCTACGAGCAGTACTTC CASSLWRGTYEQYF
TRBJ1-5 TRBV12-3/TRBV12-4 many TRBD1 TGTGCCAGCAGCAGACAGGGGTCGGGCAATCAGCCCCAGCATTTT CASSRQGSGNQPQHF
TRBJ1-2 TRBV2 many TRBD1 TGTGCCAGCAGGGATCAGGGGGAGGACACCTTC CASRDQGEDTF
TRBJ1-5 TRBV7-8 many . TGTGCCAGCAGCCCCACGGACCGTCTGCAGCCCCAGCATTTT CASSPTDRLQPQHF
TRBJ2-4 TRBV4-1 . . TGCGCCAGCAGCCAAGTTAACAGCGGAAACATTCAGTACTTC CASSQVNSGNIQYF
TRBJ1-2 TRBV7-2 few . TGTGCCAGCAGCTTAGGGTGGAATGGCTACACCTTC CASSLGWNGYTF
TRBJ1-2 TRBV20-1 few . TGCAGTGCTCCAATACCGGCGGGCTATGGCTACACCTTC CSAPIPAGYGYTF
TRBJ2-5 TRBV24-1 . . TGTGCCACCAGTGAGCACGACAGCTTCCAAGAGACCCAGTACTTC CATSEHDSFQETQYF
TRBJ1-1 TRBV29-1 . TRBD1 TGCAGCGGGGGGACAGGGGACACTGAAGCTTTCTTT CSGGTGDTEAFF
TRBJ2-1 TRBV25-1 . TRBD2 TGTGCCAGCATGGCGGGGGGGCTCGGGGGTGAGCAGTTCTTC CASMAGGLGGEQFF